This T cell receptor (beta chain) was sequenced in a study of naive and memory T cell subsets. Both TRBC1 and TRBC2 were covered by a beta constant-region primer of two equimolar oligonucleotides. Nested alpha and beta constant-region primers with the SP2 primer drove four PCR rounds on ligated cDNA. A 12-nucleotide UMI and the SP2 primer were added to the cDNA 3' end by oligonucleotide ligation. MiXCR, applied by TCRdb to the UMI-ligation and nested PCR reads, yields one record per CDR3 protein. This repertoire shows 15,000 to 20,000 distinct CDR3 sequences, roughly 8.7% found once; its top ten account for 20% to 25%. CDR1 and CDR2 from the germline V gene are SEHNR and FQNEAQ (reference sequence). V dropped 8 bases and J dropped 3 bases, with 16 bases sitting between them. The CDR3 consists of 14 residues. Findings and limits, study-wide: In CD4 and CD8 cells, diversity dropped from naive through EMRA. Expression changes during T cell differentiation may affect RNA-based TCR counts. Over 95% of naive TCR sequences appeared only once after error correction, unlike memory subsets.

A few counts support this clonotype. Its matching antigen is unknown. The receptor's source is a human donor in good health. J is TRBJ1-2 and V is TRBV7-9; D perhaps matches TRBD1 (5 bases). Source material: central memory CD8+ T cells from blood. CDR3 nucleotides: TGTGCCAGCTCCGAGGGACGGCAAGACTATGGCTACACCTTC. Protein product: CASSEGRQDYGYTF.